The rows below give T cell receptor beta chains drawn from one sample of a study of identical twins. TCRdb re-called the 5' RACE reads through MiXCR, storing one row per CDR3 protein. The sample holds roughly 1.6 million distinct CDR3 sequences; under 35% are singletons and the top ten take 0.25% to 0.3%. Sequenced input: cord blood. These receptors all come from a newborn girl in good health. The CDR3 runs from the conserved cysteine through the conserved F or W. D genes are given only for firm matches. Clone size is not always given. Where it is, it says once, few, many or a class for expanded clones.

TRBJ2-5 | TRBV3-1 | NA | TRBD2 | TGTGCCAGCTACCTAGCGGGGTCGGCGGAGACCCAGTACTTC | CASYLAGSAETQYF
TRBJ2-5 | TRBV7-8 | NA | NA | TGTGCCAGCAGCTTAGGAGGTAGCCGCGTCGGGCAGTACTTC | CASSLGGSRVGQYF
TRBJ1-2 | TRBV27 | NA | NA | TGTGCCAGCAGACCCGGACAGTCCGATGGCTACACCTTC | CASRPGQSDGYTF
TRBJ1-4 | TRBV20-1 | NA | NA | TGCAGTGCTAGAAAATCGTCTGAGGTCGCCAGTTATAATGAAAAACTGTTTTTT | CSARKSSEVASYNEKLFF
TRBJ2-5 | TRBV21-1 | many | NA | TGTGCCAGCAGCAAAGGGTTGGAGACCCAGTACTTC | CASSKGLETQYF
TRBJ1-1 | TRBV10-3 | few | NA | TGTGCCATCAGTGGACCGGACACTGAAGCTTTCTTT | CAISGPDTEAFF
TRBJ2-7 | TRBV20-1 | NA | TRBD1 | TGCAGTGCTAGTATTGGGACAGCCCGCTACGAGCAGTACTTC | CSASIGTARYEQYF
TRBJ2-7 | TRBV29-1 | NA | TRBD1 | TGCAGCGTTGGACAGGGGGCATTGTACGAGCAGTACTTC | CSVGQGALYEQYF
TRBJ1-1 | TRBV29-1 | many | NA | TGCAGCGTTGAAGTGGAAAGTATACCTAACACTGAAGCTTTCTTT | CSVEVESIPNTEAFF
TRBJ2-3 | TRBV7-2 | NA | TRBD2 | TGTGCCAGCAGCTTAGGACGGGGCGGGGGGGCCTATACGCAGTATTTT | CASSLGRGGGAYTQYF
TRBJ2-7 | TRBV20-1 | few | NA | TGCAGTGCTAGAGATCTGGGGACCCCACTGGTCCGCTCCTACAATGAGCAGTACTTC | CSARDLGTPLVRSYNEQYF
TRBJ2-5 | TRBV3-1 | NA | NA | TGTGCCAGCAGCCAAGAGGCACGGCCGCAAGAGACCCAGTACTTC | CASSQEARPQETQYF
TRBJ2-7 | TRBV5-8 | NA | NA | TGTGCCAGCAGCTTCTCTTTAAGTTTACTCGAGCAGTACTTC | CASSFSLSLLEQYF
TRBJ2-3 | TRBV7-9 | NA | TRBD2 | TGTGCCAGCATCCCGGGACTAGCGGGAGCGTTAGGGAAGAGCACAGATACGCAGTATTTT | CASIPGLAGALGKSTDTQYF
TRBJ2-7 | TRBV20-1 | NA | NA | TGCAGTGCTAGCCCGGATAGCAGCAACGAGCAGTACTTC | CSASPDSSNEQYF
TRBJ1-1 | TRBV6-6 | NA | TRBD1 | TGTGCCAGCAGGTCGACAGGGAGGGGCACTGAAGCTTTCTTT | CASRSTGRGTEAFF